The entry below gives a single TCR beta chain sequence along with its context. This specimen comes from a study of T-cell memory formation after mild COVID-19. The CDR3 contains 12 residues. Trimming pared 3 bases from V and 11 bases from J, leaving 13 bases between. Germline CDR1 MGHDK, CDR2 SYGVNS. TCRdb re-called the 5' RACE reads with MiXCR, one entry per CDR3 protein. The sample includes about 110,000 distinct CDR3 sequences, about 17% of them seen just once. The receptor was isolated from an adult woman who had mild COVID-19 (a few samples of this study predate the infection). Cell type and time point are not known. The sample taken for sequencing was PBMCs or a T cell subset sorted from them (not recorded which). The chain couples TRBV25-1 to TRBJ1-2, with D unresolved. The CDR3 DNA reads as TGTGCCAGCAGTGATGATGGCGTGGCGTACACCTTC. This sequence encodes CASSDDGVAYTF.